This T cell receptor beta chain stems from a study of T cell responses to AZD1222 COVID-19 vaccine. Study outcomes and limitations: Breadth and depth of Spike-specific TCRs rose after two AZD1222 doses. Clonal diversity was possibly underestimated, and white British individuals and females predominated among donors. Repertoires were collected only later (after the peak T cell response had occurred).

Second-dose intervals of approximately 4 or approximately 12 weeks were pooled. CDR3 size: 11 residues. Trimming removed 0 bases from V and 7 bases from J, with 5 bases in between. Looked up from germline, CDR1 is SGHTS and CDR2 is YDEGEE. The data were produced by immunoSEQ multiplex PCR, yet TCRdb's version contains in-frame clones alone and is incomplete. The sample carries roughly 98,000 clones, around nine tenths recorded once. Details on this clone: Its antigen remains unidentified.

The origin of this receptor is an adult who received the AZD1222 COVID-19 vaccine. Sample: peripheral blood, taken 28 days after the second AZD1222 dose. This chain uses TRBV5-8 with TRBJ2-7; D remains unclear. CDR3 DNA sequence: TGTGCCAGCAGCTTGGGTTTTGAGCAGTACTTC. This gives the protein CASSLGFEQYF. The variable domain in full, completed from reference TRBV5-8 and TRBJ2-7, reads EAGVTQSPTHLIKTRGQQATLRCSPISGHTSVYWYQQALGLGLQFLLWYDEGEERNRGNFPPRFSGRQFPNYSSELNVNALELEDSALYLCASSLGFEQYFGPGTRLTVT.